This is a list of T cell receptor beta chains from one sample in a study of cytomegalovirus exposure and HLA in healthy donors. Assay: immunoSEQ multiplex PCR; the TCRdb copy retains only in-frame clones and omits some. Among 200,000 or so clones, roughly 82% were seen once, and the ten largest hold about 2.6%. Sequencing input: PBMCs. The receptor set was obtained from a woman aged 45-59 years in good health and CMV-seropositive. Both conserved end residues are part of each CDR3. D genes are given only for firm matches. Clone size is given for some rows only: seen once, a few or many times, or a class if the clone is expanded.

size: -; D: -; length: 14; J: TRBJ2-1; V: TRBV5-4; DNA: TGTGCCAGCGGCTTAGGGGGGGGCTACAATGAGCAGTTCTTC; CDR3: CASGLGGGYNEQFF
size: -; D: -; length: 11; J: TRBJ2-2; V: TRBV9; DNA: TGTGCCAGCAGGGGAGCCGGGGAGCTGTTTTTT; CDR3: CASRGAGELFF
size: once; D: TRBD1; length: 17; J: TRBJ1-1; V: TRBV28; DNA: TGTGCCAGCCCTCCGGGACAGGGCGGACTTACGGACACTGAAGCTTTCTTT; CDR3: CASPPGQGGLTDTEAFF
size: -; D: TRBD2; length: 17; J: TRBJ2-3; V: TRBV11-1; DNA: TGTGCCAGCAGCTTAATGGGGCGGACTAGCGGCACAGATACGCAGTATTTT; CDR3: CASSLMGRTSGTDTQYF
size: -; D: -; length: 18; J: TRBJ1-5; V: TRBV28; DNA: TGTGCCAGCAGTCAAACGTCCAGACAGGAACAATACAATCAGCCCCAGCATTTT; CDR3: CASSQTSRQEQYNQPQHF
size: -; D: -; length: 13; J: TRBJ1-2; V: TRBV18; DNA: TGTGCCAGCTCATCGCGGGGGGACTATGGCTACACCTTC; CDR3: CASSSRGDYGYTF
size: -; D: -; length: 13; J: TRBJ2-1; V: TRBV10-3; DNA: TGTGCCATCAGTGAAGGCGCGTCAGGTGAGCAGTTCTTC; CDR3: CAISEGASGEQFF
size: -; D: -; length: 17; J: TRBJ1-3; V: TRBV5-4; DNA: TGTGCCAGCAGCTTGGACCAGGGGCGATTCTCTGGAAACACCATATATTTT; CDR3: CASSLDQGRFSGNTIYF
size: -; D: TRBD2; length: 16; J: TRBJ2-2; V: TRBV10-3; DNA: TGTGCCATCAGGACGGGACTAGCGGGGGGAATCGGGGAGCTGTTTTTT; CDR3: CAIRTGLAGGIGELFF
size: few; D: -; length: 12; J: TRBJ1-1; V: TRBV5-4; DNA: TGTGCCAGCAGCTTCAGGAACACTGAAGCTTTCTTT; CDR3: CASSFRNTEAFF
size: -; D: TRBD1; length: 14; J: TRBJ1-2; V: TRBV28; DNA: TGTGCCAGCAGTGCCCCCGGGACAGGGGCGGGCTACACCTTC; CDR3: CASSAPGTGAGYTF
size: -; D: TRBD1; length: 15; J: TRBJ1-2; V: TRBV6-6; DNA: TGTGCCAGCAGACCAACCCCGACAGGGGGTGGTGGCTACACCTTC; CDR3: CASRPTPTGGGGYTF
size: -; D: TRBD2; length: 16; J: TRBJ2-5; V: TRBV9; DNA: TGTGCCAGCAGCGATCCTAGCGGGGGGCCTCAAGAGACCCAGTACTTC; CDR3: CASSDPSGGPQETQYF
size: -; D: TRBD2; length: 13; J: TRBJ2-1; V: TRBV5-1; DNA: TGCGCCAGCAGCCCCCCGGGGGGAAATGAGCAGTTCTTC; CDR3: CASSPPGGNEQFF
size: -; D: TRBD2; length: 17; J: TRBJ2-3; V: TRBV7-8; DNA: TGTGCCAGCAGCCCCGTCCGACTAGCGGGAAGCACAGATACGCAGTATTTT; CDR3: CASSPVRLAGSTDTQYF
size: -; D: -; length: 15; J: TRBJ1-4; V: TRBV7-9; DNA: TGTGCCAGCAGCATAGACAAACCAACTAATGAAAAACTGTTTTTT; CDR3: CASSIDKPTNEKLFF